The 7 T cell receptor beta chains below were found in one sample sequenced in a study of blood T cell repertoires in COVID-19 (dated by TCRdb to about 2020). Libraries were constructed by the immunoSEQ multiplex PCR assay. In TCRdb, the immuneACCESS table is reduced to in-frame sequences with V and J assigned. These tables do not hold every clone; where another copy was compared, an unresolved V gene accounts for under half, and the others remain unexplained. The sample table contains 280,000 or so clones; only one count was recorded for 87% of them. 6% of the sample is taken by the ten largest. Material for sequencing was PBMCs or T cells enriched from blood (not recorded which). These receptors were collected from a woman between 40 and 50 years old who had recovered from COVID-19.

V is TRBV7-2 and J is TRBJ2-5; D possibly corresponds to TRBD2 (6 bases). Trimming stripped 2 bases from V and 1 base from J, with 8 bases between. CDR1 is SGHTA and CDR2 is FQGNSA in the germline V gene. The CDR3 has 14 amino acids. The CDR3 region is CASSLMTSQETQYF. The DNA of the CDR3 is TGTGCCAGCAGCTTAATGACTAGCCAAGAGACCCAGTACTTC.

The genes are TRBV5-1 and TRBJ1-2, with 11 bases that match TRBD1. The germline gives CDR1 SGHRS, CDR2 YFSETQ. Trimming took 3 bases from V and 4 from J; bases not matched to a gene: 2. This CDR3 has 14 residues. This CDR3 reads CASSSGTGGYGYTF. CDR3 coding DNA: TGCGCCAGCAGCTCCGGGACAGGGGGCTATGGCTACACCTTC.

The rearrangement uses TRBV9 and TRBJ2-3; TRBD2 aligns across 15 bases. CDR3 size: 16 residues. With 2 bases clipped from V and 4 bases from J, the junction kept 2 bases outside the gene matches. Germline V lookup: CDR1 SGDLS, CDR2 YYNGEE. Here the CDR3 DNA reads TGTGCCAGCAGCGTGGGACTAGCGGGAGGCCCAGATACGCAGTATTTT. As protein: CASSVGLAGGPDTQYF.

The CDR3 loop is CASSQDGLAGAETQYF. The CDR3 nucleotides are TGCGCCAGCAGCCAAGATGGACTAGCGGGAGCAGAGACCCAGTACTTC. The chain joins TRBV4-3 to TRBJ2-5, with 13 bases matching TRBD2. CDR3 size: 16 residues. The germline gives CDR1 LGHNA, CDR2 YSLEER. After removal of 0 bases from V and 4 bases from J, the junction contained 2 bases not matched to a gene.

The V call is TRBV10-2, the J call TRBJ2-7; the D gene is possibly TRBD2 (6 bases). Germline loops: CDR1 WSHSY, CDR2 SAAADI. The CDR3 has 13 residues. Trimming stripped 4 bases from V and 6 bases from J, with 13 bases between. The CDR3 region has the DNA TGCGCCAGCAGTGTCGGGGGTGCCAGCGAGCAGTACTTC. Translation gives CASSVGGASEQYF.

The chain links TRBV27 to TRBJ1-6; 9 nucleotides align to TRBD1. V trimming: 4 bases; J trimming: 10 bases; junction bases outside the gene matches: 11. Per germline, CDR1 MNHEY and CDR2 SMNVEV (reference sequence). This CDR3 has 16 residues. The CDR3 DNA reads TGTGCCAGCAGTTCCACGGACAGGGGTTTTGGGTCACCCCTCCACTTT. Its translation: CASSSTDRGFGSPLHF.

The rearrangement uses TRBV7-9 and TRBJ2-7; 7 positions agree with TRBD2. From germline, CDR1 is SEHNR and CDR2 FQNEAQ (reference sequence). The CDR3 covers 13 residues. The J segment lost 3 bases and the V segment lost 5 bases, leaving 4 bases of the junction unmatched. The CDR3 sequence is CASSRGEGYEQYF. CDR3 DNA sequence: TGTGCCAGCAGCCGAGGGGAGGGCTACGAGCAGTACTTC.